In its sample, the clone carrying this T cell receptor (beta chain) was seen many times. As yet, its antigen is unknown. V was clipped by 1 base and J by 1 base, with 6 bases between them. The CDR3 extends over 14 amino acids. Germline CDR1 and CDR2: SGHTA and FQGTGA. TCR beta libraries were made by quantitative 5'-RACE with molecular barcodes. TCRdb re-analysed the 5' RACE reads in MiXCR, keeping a single row per CDR3 protein. The sample holds about 36,000 distinct CDR3 sequences; roughly 9.6% are singletons and the top ten take over 20%. This sample is part of a study of CD8 T cells in ankylosing spondylitis. Study-wide results and limits: One TCR beta motif, made up of roughly eight highly homologous variants, appeared characteristic of ankylosing spondylitis blood. Previous work reported some of these motif variants in the synovial fluid and blood of reactive arthritis. Disease-associated clones were reportedly significantly overrepresented in matched ankylosing spondylitis synovial fluid.

The origin of this receptor is a male donor with ankylosing spondylitis. The chain is built from TRBV7-3 and TRBJ2-3, with D hard to call. Sequenced: synovial fluid, either unsorted or a sorted T cell fraction (not recorded which). In DNA, the CDR3 is TGTGCCAGCAGCTTAATAGGCGGCACAGATACGCAGTATTTT. This codes for CASSLIGGTDTQYF.